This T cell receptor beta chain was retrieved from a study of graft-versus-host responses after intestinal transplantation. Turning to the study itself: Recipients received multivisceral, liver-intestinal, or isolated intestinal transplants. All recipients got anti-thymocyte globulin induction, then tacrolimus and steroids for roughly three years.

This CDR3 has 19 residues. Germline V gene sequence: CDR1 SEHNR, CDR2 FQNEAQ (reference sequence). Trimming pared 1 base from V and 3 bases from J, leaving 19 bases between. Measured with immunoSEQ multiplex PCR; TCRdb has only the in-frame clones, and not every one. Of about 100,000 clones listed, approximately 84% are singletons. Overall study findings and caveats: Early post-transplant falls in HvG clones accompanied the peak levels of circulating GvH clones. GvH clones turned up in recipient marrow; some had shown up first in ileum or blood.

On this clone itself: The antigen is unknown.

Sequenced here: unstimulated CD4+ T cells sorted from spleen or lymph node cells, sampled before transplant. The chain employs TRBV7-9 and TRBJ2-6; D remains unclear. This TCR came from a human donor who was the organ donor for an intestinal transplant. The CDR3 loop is CASSLVVQDFLFGANVLTF. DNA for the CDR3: TGTGCCAGCAGCTTAGTGGTCCAAGACTTCTTATTTGGGGCCAACGTCCTGACTTTC.